The 13 T cell receptor beta chains below were found in one sample sequenced in a study of early T cells in non-severe SARS-CoV-2 infection. TCRdb ran MiXCR on the 5' RACE reads and lists one entry per CDR3 protein. The profile shows 50,000 to 70,000 distinct CDR3 sequences, roughly an eighth of them singletons. The source material was whole blood. Every receptor here comes from an adult who was a healthcare worker with PCR-confirmed SARS-CoV-2 infection or an uninfected control (not recorded which).

The CDR3 spells CASSLSLTAYEQYF. The CDR3 coding sequence is TGTGCCAGCAGCTTAAGCCTGACAGCATACGAGCAGTACTTC. The rearrangement uses TRBV11-2 and TRBJ2-7; TRBD1 is a possible D gene (5 bases). V was cut by 2 bases and J by 4 bases, with 12 bases left in between. The CDR3 spans 14 residues. In germline, CDR1 is SGHAT, CDR2 FQNNGV. The variable domain in full, completed from reference TRBV11-2 and TRBJ2-7, reads EAGVAQSPRYKIIEKRQSVAFWCNPISGHATLYWYQQILGQGPKLLIQFQNNGVVDDSQLPKDRFSAERLKGVDSTLKIQPAKLEDSAVYLCASSLSLTAYEQYFGPGTRLTVT.

This clonotype came up many times. The chain's CDR3 is CASSQDGVGTGGIEQYF. The CDR3 DNA sequence: TGTGCCAGCAGCCAAGATGGGGTCGGGACAGGGGGCATCGAGCAGTACTTC. This chain connects TRBV3-1 to TRBJ2-7, with 12 bases that match TRBD1. Per germline, CDR1 LGHDT and CDR2 YNNKEL (reference sequence). The J segment lost 6 bases and the V segment lost 0 bases, leaving 9 bases of the junction unmatched. The CDR3 spans 17 residues.

The V and J genes are TRBV12-2 and TRBJ2-2. TRBV12-2 is a pseudogene segment. The length of the CDR3 is 9 residues. The chain's CDR3 is CASREHQFF. The CDR3 bases are TGTGCAAGTCGCGAACACCAGTTTTTT.

Comment on this clonotype: Sequence at one end of the junction differs from germline and may be a read error. This chain joins TRBV7-7 and TRBJ2-1, with D unclear. Germline V gene lookup returns CDR1 SSHAT and CDR2 FNYEAQ (reference sequence). This CDR3 is 15 amino acids long. In DNA, the CDR3 is TGTGCTAGCAGCTTAGGTCAGGTTAACTACAATGAGCAGTTCTTC. Its translation is CASSLGQVNYNEQFF.

There are a few counts of this clonotype. This chain joins TRBV2 and TRBJ2-7; D is unresolved. The CDR3 has 14 residues. Germline loops: CDR1 SNHLY, CDR2 FYNNEI. The V end lost 4 bases, the J end lost 0 bases, and 10 bases lay between the germline ends. The CDR3 bases are TGTGCCAGCAGTGCAGTCACCTACTCCTACGAGCAGTACTTC. Its translation is CASSAVTYSYEQYF.

This chain links TRBV19 with TRBJ2-1; D is undetermined. Germline-derived CDR1 and CDR2 are LNHDA and SQIVND (reference sequence). CDR3 length equals 13 residues. V shed 1 base and J shed 7 bases, with 8 bases lying between them. Here the CDR3 reads CASSIVFGNEQFF. CDR3 DNA: TGTGCCAGTAGTATAGTTTTCGGGAATGAGCAGTTCTTC.

In its sample, this clonotype was seen many times. The J gene is TRBJ1-2, the V gene TRBV7-2; D call uncertain. Per germline, CDR1 SGHTA and CDR2 FQGNSA. The CDR3 runs 15 residues. Trimming shortened V by 5 bases and J by 4 bases, and 17 bases separated the two germline ends. The CDR3 nucleotides read TGTGCCAGCAGCCAAGGCCGGGGATTGAGCTATGGCTACACCTTC. This encodes CASSQGRGLSYGYTF.

This clonotype has a handful of counts. This rearrangement joins TRBV30 to TRBJ2-7, with TRBD1 matching over 7 bases. Trimming cost V 4 bases and J 6 bases; bases outside gene matches: 12. Germline lookup yields CDR1 GTSNPN and CDR2 SVGIG (reference sequence). The CDR3 runs 14 residues. CDR3 DNA: TGTGCCTGGAAGAGGTCAGGGGGTAGGGGCGAGCAGTACTTC. As protein: CAWKRSGGRGEQYF. The full variable domain, with the rest looked up from reference TRBV30 and TRBJ2-7, is SQTIHQWPATLVQPVGSPLSLECTVEGTSNPNLYWYRQAAGRGLQLLFYSVGIGQISSEVPQNLSASRPQDRQFILSSKKLLLSDSGFYLCAWKRSGGRGEQYFGPGTRLTVT.

This clonotype occurred a few times. This rearrangement joins TRBV7-2 to TRBJ2-1; D not resolved. Germline assignment: CDR1 SGHTA and CDR2 FQGNSA. This CDR3 has 13 amino acids. V dropped 0 bases and J dropped 10 bases, with 10 bases sitting between them. CDR3 DNA sequence: TGTGCCAGCAGCTTAGCCGCGGTACAAGAGCAGTTCTTC. It yields the protein CASSLAAVQEQFF.

This clonotype was observed a handful of times. The rearrangement uses TRBV19 and TRBJ2-5; 12 nucleotides line up with TRBD1. V lost 10 bases and J lost 5; bases outside the gene matches: 8. This CDR3 spans 14 amino acids. Per germline, CDR1 LNHDA and CDR2 SQIVND (reference sequence). The DNA for the CDR3 is TGTGCCACCCGGGACAGGGGGCATACGGAGACCCAGTACTTC. Translated, it gives CATRDRGHTETQYF.

This clonotype was counted a single time. The chain couples TRBV12-3 or TRBV12-4 to TRBJ2-3; D not resolved. The CDR3 is made up of 11 amino acids. The V end lost 1 base, the J end lost 10 bases, and 6 bases lay between the germline ends. CDR3 in amino acids: CASSLGPPQYF. In nucleotides, the CDR3 is TGTGCCAGCAGTTTAGGGCCCCCGCAGTATTTT.

The rearrangement links TRBV6-5 to TRBJ1-2; unclear D gene. From germline, CDR1 is MNHEY and CDR2 SVGAGI. Between the trimmed V and J ends, which lost 6 bases and 10 bases, there was a span of 18 bases. This CDR3 is 13 amino acids long. DNA of the CDR3: TGTGCCAGCAGATCAGCTTGGGTATTTGACTACACCTTC. Its translation: CASRSAWVFDYTF.

The sample holds a few counts of this clonotype. V usage is TRBV6-5 and J usage is TRBJ1-6; D is possibly TRBD1 (5 bases). The germline CDR1 and CDR2 sequences are MNHEY and SVGAGI. V dropped 0 bases and J dropped 4 bases, with 13 bases sitting between them. The CDR3 is 17 amino acids. The CDR3: CASSYSSRALYNSPLHF. Written as DNA, the CDR3 is TGTGCCAGCAGTTACTCGTCCAGGGCCCTTTATAATTCACCCCTCCACTTT.